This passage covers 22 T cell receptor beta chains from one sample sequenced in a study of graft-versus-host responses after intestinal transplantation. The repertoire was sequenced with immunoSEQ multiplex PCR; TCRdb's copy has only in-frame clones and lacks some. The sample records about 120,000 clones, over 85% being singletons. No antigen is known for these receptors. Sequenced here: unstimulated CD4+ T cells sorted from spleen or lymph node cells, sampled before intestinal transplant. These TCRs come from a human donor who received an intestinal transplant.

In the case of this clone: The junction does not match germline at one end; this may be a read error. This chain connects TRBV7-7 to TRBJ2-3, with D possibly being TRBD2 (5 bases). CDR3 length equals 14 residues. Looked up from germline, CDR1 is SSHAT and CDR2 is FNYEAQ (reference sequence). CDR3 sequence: CASSLAHRGDTQYF. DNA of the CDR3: TGTGCTAGCAGCTTAGCGCATAGAGGAGATACGCAGTATTTT.

In DNA form, the CDR3 reads TGTGCCAGCTCGTCCCTGCCTGCCGCGGGAGGAGAGACCCAGTACTTC. Translated: CASSSLPAAGGETQYF. The chain combines TRBV18 with TRBJ2-5, with 8 bases lining up with TRBD2. Germline V gene sequence: CDR1 KGHSH, CDR2 LQKENI. The CDR3 is 16 residues long. J gave up 4 bases and V 6 bases, and 13 bases lay outside the gene matches.

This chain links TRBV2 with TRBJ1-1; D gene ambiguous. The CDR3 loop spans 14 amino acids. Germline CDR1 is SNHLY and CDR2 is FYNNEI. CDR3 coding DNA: TGTGCGATCCCCAAGCAGCAGCTGAACACTGAAGCTTTCTTT. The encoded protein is CAIPKQQLNTEAFF.

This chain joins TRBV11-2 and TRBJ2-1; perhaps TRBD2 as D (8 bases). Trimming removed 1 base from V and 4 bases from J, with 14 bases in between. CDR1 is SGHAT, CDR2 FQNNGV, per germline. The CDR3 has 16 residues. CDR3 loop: CASSLGDSGGYNEQFF. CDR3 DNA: TGTGCCAGCAGCTTAGGGGACAGCGGGGGATACAATGAGCAGTTCTTC.

CDR3 sequence: CASSLLAGLNQPQHF. DNA of the CDR3: TGTGCCAGCAGTTTATTAGCAGGGTTAAATCAGCCCCAGCATTTT. V gene TRBV28 combines with J gene TRBJ1-5; a weak D match, TRBD1 (5 bases). V was shortened by 1 base and J by 4 bases, with 11 bases between the two germline ends. The CDR3 is 15 amino acids. CDR1 MDHEN and CDR2 SYDVKM come from the germline V gene.

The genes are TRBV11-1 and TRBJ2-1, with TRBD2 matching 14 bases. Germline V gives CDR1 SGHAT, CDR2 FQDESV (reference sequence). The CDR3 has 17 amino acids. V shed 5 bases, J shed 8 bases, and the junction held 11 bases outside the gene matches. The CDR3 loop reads CASSPQGGTSGRYEQFF. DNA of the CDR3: TGTGCCAGCAGCCCCCAAGGAGGGACTAGCGGGAGATATGAGCAGTTCTTC.

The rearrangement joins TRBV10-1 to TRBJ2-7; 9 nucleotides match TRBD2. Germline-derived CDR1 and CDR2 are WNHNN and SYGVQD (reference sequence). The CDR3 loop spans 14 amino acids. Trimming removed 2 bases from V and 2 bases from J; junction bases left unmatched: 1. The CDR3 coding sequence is TGCGCCAGCAGTGAGCTAGCGGGACCCTACGAGCAGTACTTC. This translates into CASSELAGPYEQYF.

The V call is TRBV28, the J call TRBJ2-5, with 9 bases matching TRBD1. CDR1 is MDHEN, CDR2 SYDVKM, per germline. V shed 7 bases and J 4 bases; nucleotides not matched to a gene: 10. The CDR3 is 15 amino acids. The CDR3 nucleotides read TGTGCCAGCAAACCGGGACAGGGATTCGGAGAGACCCAGTACTTC. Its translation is CASKPGQGFGETQYF.

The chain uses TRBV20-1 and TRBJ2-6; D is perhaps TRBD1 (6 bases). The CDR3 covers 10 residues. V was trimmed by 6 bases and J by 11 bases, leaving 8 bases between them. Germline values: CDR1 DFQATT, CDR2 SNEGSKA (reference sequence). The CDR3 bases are TGCAGTGCCCACAGGGACGTCCTGACTTTC. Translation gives CSAHRDVLTF.

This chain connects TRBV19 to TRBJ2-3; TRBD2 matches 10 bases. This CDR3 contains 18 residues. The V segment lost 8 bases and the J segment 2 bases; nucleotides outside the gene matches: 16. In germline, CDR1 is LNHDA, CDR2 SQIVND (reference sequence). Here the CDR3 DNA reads TGTGCCAGTCCCCCTAGCGGGAGTTATTTTGGGTCCACAGATACGCAGTATTTT. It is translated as CASPPSGSYFGSTDTQYF. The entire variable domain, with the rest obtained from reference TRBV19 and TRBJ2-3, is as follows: DGGITQSPKYLFRKEGQNVTLSCEQNLNHDAMYWYRQDPGQGLRLIYYSQIVNDFQKGDIAEGYSVSREKKESFPLTVTSAQKNPTAFYLCASPPSGSYFGSTDTQYFGPGTRLTVL.

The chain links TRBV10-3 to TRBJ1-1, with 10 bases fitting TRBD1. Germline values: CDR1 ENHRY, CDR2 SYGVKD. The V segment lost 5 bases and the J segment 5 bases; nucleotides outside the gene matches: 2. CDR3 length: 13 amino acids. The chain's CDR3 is CAISWDRGTEAFF. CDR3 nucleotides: TGTGCCATCAGTTGGGACAGGGGAACTGAAGCTTTCTTT.

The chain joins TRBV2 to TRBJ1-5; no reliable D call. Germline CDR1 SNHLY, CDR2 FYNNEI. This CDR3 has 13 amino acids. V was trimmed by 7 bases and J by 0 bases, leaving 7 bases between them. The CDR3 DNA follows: TGTGCCAGCACCCGATATAGCAATCAGCCCCAGCATTTT. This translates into CASTRYSNQPQHF.

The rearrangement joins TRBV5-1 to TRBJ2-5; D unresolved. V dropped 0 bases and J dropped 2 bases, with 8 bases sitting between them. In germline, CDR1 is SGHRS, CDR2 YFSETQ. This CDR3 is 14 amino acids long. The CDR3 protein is CASSLEAVQETQYF. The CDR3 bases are TGCGCCAGCAGCTTGGAGGCAGTACAAGAGACCCAGTACTTC.

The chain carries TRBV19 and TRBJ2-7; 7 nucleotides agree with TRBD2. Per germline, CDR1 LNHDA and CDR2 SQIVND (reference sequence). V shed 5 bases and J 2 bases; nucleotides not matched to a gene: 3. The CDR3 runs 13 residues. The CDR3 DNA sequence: TGTGCCAGTAGTGTCAGCGGGACCTACGAGCAGTACTTC. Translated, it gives CASSVSGTYEQYF.

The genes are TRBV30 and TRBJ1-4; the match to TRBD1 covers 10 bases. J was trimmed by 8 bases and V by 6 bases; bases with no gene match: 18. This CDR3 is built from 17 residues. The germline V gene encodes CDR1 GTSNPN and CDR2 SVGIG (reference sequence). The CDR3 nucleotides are TGTGCCTGTGGATCGGGGACAGGGGACACTTCAACGGAAAAACTGTTTTTT. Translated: CACGSGTGDTSTEKLFF.

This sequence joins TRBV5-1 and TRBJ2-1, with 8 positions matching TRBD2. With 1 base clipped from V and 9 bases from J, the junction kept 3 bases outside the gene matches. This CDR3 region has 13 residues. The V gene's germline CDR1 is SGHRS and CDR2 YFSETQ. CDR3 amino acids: CASSLIAGIEQFF. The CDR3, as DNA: TGCGCCAGCAGCTTGATAGCGGGAATTGAGCAGTTCTTC.

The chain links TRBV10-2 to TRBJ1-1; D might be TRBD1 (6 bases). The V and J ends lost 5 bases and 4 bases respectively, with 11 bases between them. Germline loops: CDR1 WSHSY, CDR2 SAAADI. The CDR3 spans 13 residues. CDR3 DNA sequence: TGCGCCAGCAGTCAGGGGTGGGTCACTGAAGCTTTCTTT. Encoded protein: CASSQGWVTEAFF.

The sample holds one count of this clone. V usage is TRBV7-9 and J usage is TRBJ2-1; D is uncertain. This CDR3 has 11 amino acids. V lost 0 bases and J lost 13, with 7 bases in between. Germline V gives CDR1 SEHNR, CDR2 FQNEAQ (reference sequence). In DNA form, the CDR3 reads TGTGCCAGCAGCTTAGCGGAGCCTCAGTTCTTC. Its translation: CASSLAEPQFF.

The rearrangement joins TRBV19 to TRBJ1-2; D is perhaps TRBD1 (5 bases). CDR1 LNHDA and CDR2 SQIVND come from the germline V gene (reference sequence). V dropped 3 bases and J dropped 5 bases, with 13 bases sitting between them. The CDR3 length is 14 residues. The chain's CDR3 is CASSMVDSRYGYTF. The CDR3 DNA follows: TGTGCCAGTAGTATGGTAGACAGCAGGTATGGCTACACCTTC.

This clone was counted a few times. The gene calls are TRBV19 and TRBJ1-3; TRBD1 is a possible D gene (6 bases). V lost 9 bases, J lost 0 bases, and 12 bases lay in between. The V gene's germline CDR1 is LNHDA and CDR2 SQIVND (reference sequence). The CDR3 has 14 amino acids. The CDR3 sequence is CASTGLSSGNTIYF. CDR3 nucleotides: TGTGCCAGCACAGGGCTGAGCTCTGGAAACACCATATATTTT.

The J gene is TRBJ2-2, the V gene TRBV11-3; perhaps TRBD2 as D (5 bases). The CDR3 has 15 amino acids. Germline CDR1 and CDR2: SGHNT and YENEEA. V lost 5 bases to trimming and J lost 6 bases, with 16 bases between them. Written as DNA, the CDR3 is TGTGCCAGCAGCGCCGTGGTGAGGGAAGCCGGGGAGCTGTTTTTT. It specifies CASSAVVREAGELFF.

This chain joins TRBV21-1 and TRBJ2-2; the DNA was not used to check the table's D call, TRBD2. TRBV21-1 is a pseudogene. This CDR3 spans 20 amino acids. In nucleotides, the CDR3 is TGTGCCAGCAGCAAAGCCGGGACTAGCGGGATCGAAACGAACACCGGGGAGCTGTTTTTT. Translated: CASSKAGTSGIETNTGELFF.